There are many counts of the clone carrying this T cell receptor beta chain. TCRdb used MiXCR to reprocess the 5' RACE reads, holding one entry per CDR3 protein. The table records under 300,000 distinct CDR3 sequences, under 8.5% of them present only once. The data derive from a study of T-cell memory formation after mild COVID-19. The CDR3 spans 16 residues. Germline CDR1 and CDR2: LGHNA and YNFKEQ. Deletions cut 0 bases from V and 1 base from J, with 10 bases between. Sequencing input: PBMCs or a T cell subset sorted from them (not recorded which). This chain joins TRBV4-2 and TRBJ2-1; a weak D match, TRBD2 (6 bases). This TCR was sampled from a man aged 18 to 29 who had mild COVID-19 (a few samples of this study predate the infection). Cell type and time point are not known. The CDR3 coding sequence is TGTGCCAGCAGCCAAGATACGGGGGAATCCTACAATGAGCAGTTCTTC. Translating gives CASSQDTGESYNEQFF.